One sample yielded the 6 T cell receptor beta chains listed below, sequenced in a study of cytomegalovirus exposure and HLA in healthy donors. PCR employed 60 Vbeta and 13 Jbeta primers. Method: immunoSEQ multiplex PCR; TCRdb's copy keeps in-frame clones and lacks some. The table records just over 60,000 clones, 70% to 90% of them present only once. Sequenced sample: PBMCs. All receptors derive from a man aged 18 to 29 in good health and CMV-seronegative.

This sequence joins TRBV4-1 and TRBJ2-3, with unresolved D. This CDR3 is 15 amino acids long. V lost 1 base and J 7 bases, leaving 15 bases between the germline ends. Germline V CDR1 and CDR2: MGHRA, YSYEKL. The CDR3 bases are TGCGCCAGCAGCCAAGTTCCCGAAGTGGCAAATACGCAGTATTTT. Translating it yields CASSQVPEVANTQYF.

The rearrangement uses TRBV11-3 and TRBJ2-3, with D tentatively TRBD2 (5 bases). This CDR3 has 14 amino acids. CDR1 is SGHNT, CDR2 YENEEA, per germline. V lost 6 bases to trimming and J lost 3 bases, with 13 bases between them. The CDR3 DNA sequence: TGTGCCAGCAGTCAACCGGGGTGGACAGATACGCAGTATTTT. Translated: CASSQPGWTDTQYF.

This chain connects TRBV6-5 to TRBJ2-7; 9 nucleotides match TRBD1. This CDR3 is built from 15 residues. Germline CDR1 and CDR2: MNHEY and SVGAGI. With 4 bases clipped from V and 5 bases from J, the junction kept 9 bases outside the gene matches. In DNA, the CDR3 is TGTGCCAGCAGTTCGCGGACAGGGGACACCGACGAGCAGTACTTC. Translation gives CASSSRTGDTDEQYF.

V and J are TRBV6-1 and TRBJ2-3; 9 positions match TRBD2. V dropped 1 base and J dropped 1; count of bases not matched to a gene: 0. Germline CDR1 and CDR2: MNHNS and SASEGT. The CDR3 length is 15 residues. DNA of the CDR3: TGTGCCAGCAGTGAAGAGCGGGGGGGCACAGATACGCAGTATTTT. This translates into CASSEERGGTDTQYF.

The CDR3 is CAIPSAEAFF. The CDR3 DNA is TGTGCCATCCCGTCGGCTGAAGCTTTCTTT. The chain has TRBV28 and TRBJ1-1; D not resolved. This CDR3 has 10 residues. Trimming pared 10 bases from V and 6 bases from J, leaving 9 bases between. From germline, CDR1 is MDHEN and CDR2 SYDVKM.

The chain is built from TRBV4-2 and TRBJ2-1; TRBD2 matches at 8 bases. Per germline, CDR1 LGHNA and CDR2 YNFKEQ. The CDR3 spans 17 residues. The ends lost 4 bases at V and 8 bases at J; junction bases unmatched: 16. The CDR3 sequence is CASSPTGLGGAIHEQFF. The CDR3 DNA reads TGTGCCAGCAGCCCCACGGGACTAGGAGGCGCCATTCATGAGCAGTTCTTC.